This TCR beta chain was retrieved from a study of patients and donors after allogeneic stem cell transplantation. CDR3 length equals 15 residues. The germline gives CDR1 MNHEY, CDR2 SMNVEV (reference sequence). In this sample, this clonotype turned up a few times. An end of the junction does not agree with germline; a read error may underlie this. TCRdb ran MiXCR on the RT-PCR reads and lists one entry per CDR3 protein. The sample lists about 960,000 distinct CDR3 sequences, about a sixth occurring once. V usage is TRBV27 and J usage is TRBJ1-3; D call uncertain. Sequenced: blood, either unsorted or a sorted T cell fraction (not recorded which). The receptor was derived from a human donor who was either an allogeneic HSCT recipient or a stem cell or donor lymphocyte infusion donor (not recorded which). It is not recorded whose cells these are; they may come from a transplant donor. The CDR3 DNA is TGTGCCAGCAGTTTAGGGTCGGTCCCTGGGAACACCATATATTTT. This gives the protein CASSLGSVPGNTIYF.